This TCR beta chain was captured by sequencing in a study of shared clonotypes between healthy human individuals. Overall study results and limits: Sampling was confined to blood; repertoires within tissues likely differ. An expected dependence of interdonor clonotype sharing on sequencing depth was noted.

For this clone: The antigen is undetermined.

V lost 5 bases to trimming and J lost 4 bases, with 17 bases between them. The germline gives CDR1 SGHNT, CDR2 YENEEA. CDR3 length: 15 amino acids. Within Nashville, Tennessee resided all donors, each a Caucasian adult. The method was immunoSEQ multiplex PCR; TCRdb's version includes in-frame clones alone and lacks a portion of them. Altogether 450,000 to 650,000 clones are present, roughly four fifths being singletons, with the ten largest covering about 12%. The clonotype comes from a woman in her 40s in good health. Some clones in this sample may be carry-over from other donors' samples. The chain carries TRBV11-3 and TRBJ2-5, with D possibly matching TRBD1 (7 bases). Material for sequencing was PBMCs. CDR3 amino acids: CASSIRQGGRETQYF. CDR3 nucleotide sequence: TGTGCCAGCAGCATCAGACAGGGAGGTCGAGAGACCCAGTACTTC. Combining the CDR3 with reference TRBV11-3 and TRBJ2-5 gives the whole variable domain EAGVVQSPRYKIIEKKQPVAFWCNPISGHNTLYWYLQNLGQGPELLIRYENEEAVDDSQLPKDRFSAERLKGVDSTLKIQPAELGDSAVYLCASSIRQGGRETQYFGPGTRLLVL.